This TCR beta chain was sequenced for a study of identifying expanded T cells in peripheral blood. Germline V gene data show CDR1 as KGHSH and CDR2 as LQKENI. This CDR3 is built from 13 residues. V dropped 1 base and J dropped 5 bases, with 8 bases sitting between them. Produced via immunoSEQ multiplex PCR; TCRdb's table is partial and in-frame only. Altogether some 97,000 clones are present, 80% to 90% being singletons, with the ten largest covering around 5%. The chain employs TRBV18 and TRBJ1-2; a possible D gene is TRBD1 (5 bases). Material: blood. This clonotype was obtained from a person aged 18 to 75 in good health. The CDR3 coding sequence is TGTGCCAGCTCACCACTGTCAGGGTATGGCTACACCTTC. Protein: CASSPLSGYGYTF.